This note documents a single T cell receptor (beta chain) sequence. This entry belongs to a study of shared clonotypes between healthy human individuals. Assay: immunoSEQ multiplex PCR; the TCRdb copy retains only in-frame clones and omits some. The repertoire has about 2 million clones, roughly 94% of them found once; the top ten carry about 1.1%. The naive CD8 population came from CD45RO-negative cells selected for CCR7, without terminally differentiated effector memory CD45RA+ cells. There are 17 residues in the CDR3. Trimming took 1 base from V and 5 from J; bases not matched to a gene: 9. Germline V lookup: CDR1 SGHTA, CDR2 FQGTGA.

The chain combines TRBV7-3 with TRBJ2-3, with 10 bases fitting TRBD2. Sequenced material: naive CD8+ T cells sorted from blood. The TCR originated in a man aged 18 to 30 in good health. CDR3 sequence reads: CASSLIGLAGEEDTQYF. The DNA for the CDR3 is TGTGCCAGCAGCTTAATAGGGCTAGCGGGGGAGGAAGATACGCAGTATTTT.